The text below deals with one T cell receptor (beta chain). This sample is part of a study of blood T cell repertoires in COVID-19. Assay: immunoSEQ multiplex PCR; the TCRdb copy retains only in-frame clones and omits some. Of some 240,000 clones in the sample, about 80% are singletons; the top ten hold roughly a tenth. This CDR3 has 15 amino acids. Germline lookup yields CDR1 SQVTM and CDR2 ANQGSEA. J was trimmed by 1 base and V by 5 bases; bases with no gene match: 8. This clonotype originated in a woman older than 75 with acute or convalescent COVID-19. The chain joins TRBV29-1 to TRBJ2-7; 10 bases agree with TRBD1. The sequencing sample was made of peripheral blood. This chain's CDR3 is CSVFPGTGASYEQYF. DNA for the CDR3: TGCAGCGTTTTCCCCGGGACAGGGGCATCCTACGAGCAGTACTTC.